The subject of this entry is one T cell receptor (beta chain). The antigen is not known. This CDR3 is built from 12 residues. V lost 6 bases, J lost 4 bases, and 9 bases lay in between. CDR1 and CDR2 (germline): MNHEY, SVGEGT. This sample is part of a study of post-analysis software for immune sequencing data. Regarding the study as a whole: Normalized Chao1 diversity was significantly reduced in patients versus controls. The five TRBV segments detected at higher frequency in patients than in controls included TRBV5-6, TRBV5-1 and TRBV20-1.

Carried by the TCR beta cDNA libraries were unique molecular identifiers. Input populations of about 0.85 to 11 million T cells gave rise to roughly 500,000 cDNA molecules. Each CDR3 protein is one row after TCRdb ran MiXCR on the PCR reads. The sample lists approximately 630,000 distinct CDR3 sequences; roughly three fifths were seen once. The TCR originated in a girl aged 2 to 10 with multiple sclerosis. The chain employs TRBV6-2 or TRBV6-3 and TRBJ1-1, with D possibly TRBD1 on 6 matching bases. The material sequenced was blood. In DNA, the CDR3 is TGTGCCAGCAGACAGGGTAGCACTGAAGCTTTCTTT. It encodes CASRQGSTEAFF.